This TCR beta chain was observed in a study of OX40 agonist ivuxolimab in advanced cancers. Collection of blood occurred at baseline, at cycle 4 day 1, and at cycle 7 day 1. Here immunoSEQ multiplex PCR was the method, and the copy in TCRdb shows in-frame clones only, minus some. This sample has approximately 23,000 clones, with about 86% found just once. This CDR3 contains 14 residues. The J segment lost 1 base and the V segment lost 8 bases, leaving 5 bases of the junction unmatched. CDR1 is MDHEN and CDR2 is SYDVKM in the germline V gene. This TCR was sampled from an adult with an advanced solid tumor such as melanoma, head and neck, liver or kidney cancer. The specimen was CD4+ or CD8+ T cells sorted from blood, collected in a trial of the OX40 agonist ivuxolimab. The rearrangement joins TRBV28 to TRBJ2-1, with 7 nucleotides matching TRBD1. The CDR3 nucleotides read TGTGCCAGCCAGAACAGGGGATCCTACAATGAGCAGTTCTTC. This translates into CASQNRGSYNEQFF.